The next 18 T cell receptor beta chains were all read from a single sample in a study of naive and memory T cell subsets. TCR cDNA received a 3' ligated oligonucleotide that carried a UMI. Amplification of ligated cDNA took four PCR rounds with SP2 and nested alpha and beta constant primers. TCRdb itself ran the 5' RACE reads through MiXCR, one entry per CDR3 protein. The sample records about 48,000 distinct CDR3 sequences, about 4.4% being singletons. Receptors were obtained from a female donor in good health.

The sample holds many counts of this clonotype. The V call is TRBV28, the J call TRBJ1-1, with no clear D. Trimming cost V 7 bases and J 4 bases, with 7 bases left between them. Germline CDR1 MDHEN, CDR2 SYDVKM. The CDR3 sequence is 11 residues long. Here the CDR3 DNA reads TGTGCCAGCATACGAGCCACTGAAGCTTTCTTT. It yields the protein CASIRATEAFF.

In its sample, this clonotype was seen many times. The CDR3 DNA reads TGTGCCAGTGGACGGACCGCCCTAAGCGATTACGAGCAGTACTTC. Protein product: CASGRTALSDYEQYF. The chain links TRBV27 to TRBJ2-7, with no clear D. V was trimmed by 9 bases and J by 4 bases, leaving 22 bases between them. Germline V gene sequence: CDR1 MNHEY, CDR2 SMNVEV (reference sequence). This CDR3 contains 15 residues.

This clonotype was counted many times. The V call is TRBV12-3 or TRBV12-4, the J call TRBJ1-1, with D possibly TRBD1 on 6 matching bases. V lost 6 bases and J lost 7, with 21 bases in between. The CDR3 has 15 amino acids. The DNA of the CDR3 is TGTGCCAGCAGCCTAGGGTCCGGGACAACTAATGAAGCTTTCTTT. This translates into CASSLGSGTTNEAFF.

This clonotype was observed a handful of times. CDR3: CASSLALATSGANVLTF. CDR3 nucleotides: TGCGCCAGCAGCTTGGCTCTTGCCACCTCTGGGGCCAACGTCCTGACTTTC. This chain links TRBV5-1 with TRBJ2-6, with no clear D. The CDR3 has 17 amino acids. Germline-derived CDR1 and CDR2 are SGHRS and YFSETQ. Trimming left V 0 bases short and J 0 bases short, with 10 bases between.

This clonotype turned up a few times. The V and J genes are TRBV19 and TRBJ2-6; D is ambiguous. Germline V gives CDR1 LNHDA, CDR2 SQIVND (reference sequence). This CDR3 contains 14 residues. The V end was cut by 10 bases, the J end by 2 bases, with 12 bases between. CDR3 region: CATSGVPGANVLTF. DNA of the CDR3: TGTGCCACCTCCGGAGTACCTGGGGCCAACGTCCTGACTTTC.

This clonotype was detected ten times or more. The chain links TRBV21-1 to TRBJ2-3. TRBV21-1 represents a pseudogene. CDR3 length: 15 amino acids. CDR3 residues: CASSKVMLSTDTQYF. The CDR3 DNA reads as TGTGCCAGCAGCAAAGTGATGCTTAGCACAGATACGCAGTATTTT.

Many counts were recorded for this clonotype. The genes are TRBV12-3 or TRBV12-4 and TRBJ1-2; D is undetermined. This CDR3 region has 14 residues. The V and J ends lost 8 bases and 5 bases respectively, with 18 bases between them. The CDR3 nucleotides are TGTGCCAGCTCCATTTTCCAGGTTCTATATGGCTACACCTTC. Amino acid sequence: CASSIFQVLYGYTF.

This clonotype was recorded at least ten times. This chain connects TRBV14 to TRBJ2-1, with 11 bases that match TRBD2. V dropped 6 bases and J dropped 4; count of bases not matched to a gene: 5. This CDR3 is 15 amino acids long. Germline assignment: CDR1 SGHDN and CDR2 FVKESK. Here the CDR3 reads CASRGTSGFYNEQFF. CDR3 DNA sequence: TGTGCCAGCAGGGGGACTAGCGGTTTTTACAATGAGCAGTTCTTC.

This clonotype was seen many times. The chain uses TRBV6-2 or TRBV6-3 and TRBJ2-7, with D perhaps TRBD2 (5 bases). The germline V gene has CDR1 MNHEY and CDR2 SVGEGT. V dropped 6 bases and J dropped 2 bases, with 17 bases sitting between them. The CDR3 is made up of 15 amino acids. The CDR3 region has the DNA TGTGCCAGCAGGCCCGCTCTAACTAGTCCCTACGAGCAGTACTTC. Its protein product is CASRPALTSPYEQYF.

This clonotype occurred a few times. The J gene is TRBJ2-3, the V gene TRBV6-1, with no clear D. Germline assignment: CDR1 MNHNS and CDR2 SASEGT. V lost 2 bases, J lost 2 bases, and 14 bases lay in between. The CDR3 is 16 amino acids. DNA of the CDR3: TGTGCCAGCAGTGAACGGCTGGTTGCGGTCACAGATACGCAGTATTTT. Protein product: CASSERLVAVTDTQYF.

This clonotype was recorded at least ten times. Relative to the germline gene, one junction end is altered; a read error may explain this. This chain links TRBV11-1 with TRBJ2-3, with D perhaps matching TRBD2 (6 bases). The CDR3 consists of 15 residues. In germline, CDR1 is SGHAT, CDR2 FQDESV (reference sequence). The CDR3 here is CASTLAEKITDTQYF. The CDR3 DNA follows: TGTGCCAGCACCTTAGCGGAGAAGATCACAGATACGCAGTATTTT.

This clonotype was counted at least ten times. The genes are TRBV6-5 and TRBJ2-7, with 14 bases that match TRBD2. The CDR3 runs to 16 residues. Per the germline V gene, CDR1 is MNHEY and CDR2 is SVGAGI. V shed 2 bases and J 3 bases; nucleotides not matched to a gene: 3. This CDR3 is CASSYDGTSGSYEQYF. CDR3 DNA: TGTGCCAGCAGTTACGATGGGACTAGCGGGAGCTACGAGCAGTACTTC.

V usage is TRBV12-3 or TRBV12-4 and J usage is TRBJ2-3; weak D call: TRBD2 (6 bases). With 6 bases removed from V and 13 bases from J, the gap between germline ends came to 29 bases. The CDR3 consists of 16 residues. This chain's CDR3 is CASSRHGGAGKKKKYF. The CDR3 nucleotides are TGTGCCAGCAGCCGTCACGGGGGAGCTGGAAAAAAAAAGAAGTATTTT.

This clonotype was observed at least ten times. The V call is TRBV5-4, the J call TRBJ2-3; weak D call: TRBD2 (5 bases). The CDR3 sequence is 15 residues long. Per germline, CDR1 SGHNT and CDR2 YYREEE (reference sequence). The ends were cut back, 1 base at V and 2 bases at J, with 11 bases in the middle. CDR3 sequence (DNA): TGTGCCAGCAGCTTGATCGACTATGACACAGATACGCAGTATTTT. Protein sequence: CASSLIDYDTDTQYF. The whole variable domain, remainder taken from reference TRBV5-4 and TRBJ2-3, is ETGVTQSPTHLIKTRGQQVTLRCSSQSGHNTVSWYQQALGQGPQFIFQYYREEENGRGNFPPRFSGLQFPNYSSELNVNALELDDSALYLCASSLIDYDTDTQYFGPGTRLTVL.

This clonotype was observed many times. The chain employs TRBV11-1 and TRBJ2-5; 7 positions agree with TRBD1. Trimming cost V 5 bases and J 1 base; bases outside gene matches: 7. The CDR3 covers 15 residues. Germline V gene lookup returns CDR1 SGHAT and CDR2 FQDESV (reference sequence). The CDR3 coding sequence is TGTGCCAGCAGCCGGGACAGAGGGGTCCAAGAGACCCAGTACTTC. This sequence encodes CASSRDRGVQETQYF.

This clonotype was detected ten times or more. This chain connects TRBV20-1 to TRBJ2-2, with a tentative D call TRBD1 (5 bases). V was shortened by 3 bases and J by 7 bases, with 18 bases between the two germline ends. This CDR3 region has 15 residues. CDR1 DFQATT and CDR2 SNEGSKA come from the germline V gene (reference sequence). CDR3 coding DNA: TGCAGTGCTAGTGTTCTTGTTGGGGCCGTCGGGGAGCTGTTTTTT. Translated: CSASVLVGAVGELFF.

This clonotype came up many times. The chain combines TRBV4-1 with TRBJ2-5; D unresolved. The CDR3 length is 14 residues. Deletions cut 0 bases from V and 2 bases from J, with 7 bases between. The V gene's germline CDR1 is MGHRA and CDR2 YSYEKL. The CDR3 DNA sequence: TGCGCCAGCAGCCAAGATCCACAGCAAGAGACCCAGTACTTC. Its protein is CASSQDPQQETQYF.

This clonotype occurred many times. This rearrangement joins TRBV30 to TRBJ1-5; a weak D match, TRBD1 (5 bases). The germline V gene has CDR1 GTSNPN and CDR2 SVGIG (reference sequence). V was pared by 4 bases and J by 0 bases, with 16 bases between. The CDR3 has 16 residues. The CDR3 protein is CAWKKGTEASNQPQHF. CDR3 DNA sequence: TGTGCCTGGAAAAAGGGGACGGAGGCTAGCAATCAGCCCCAGCATTTT.